This T cell receptor beta chain was documented in a study of Ad26.COV2.S vaccination and SARS-CoV-2 variants. Whole-study context: The donor participated in the COV1001 trial, in its Ad26.COV2.S arm.

Treatment here: some 19 received Ad26.COV2.S at low or high dose, single or two shots; several received placebo; per-sample allocation not given. Sampling was performed 63 days after the first vaccine or placebo injection. Boston provided a donor who was an adult aged 18-55 years. Turning to this clone: Its antigen is as yet unknown.

Whole-study findings and limits: Breadth measured for non-spike TCRs was similar across vaccine and placebo recipients. Substantial breadth was reported for post-vaccination spike-specific CD8+ and CD4+ T cells.

This CDR3 spans 15 amino acids. Germline CDR1 and CDR2: MNHEY and SMNVEV (reference sequence). V was trimmed by 8 bases and J by 0 bases, leaving 11 bases between them. The assay was immunoSEQ multiplex PCR, and TCRdb's table has in-frame clones only and misses some. The table has some 480,000 clones, approximately 88% seen once; the top ten hold around 13%. Specimen: peripheral blood, collected in a trial of Ad26.COV2.S vaccine versus placebo. The J gene is TRBJ1-6, the V gene TRBV27; tentative D call: TRBD1 (5 bases). The receptor's source is a person between 18 and 65 years old who received the Ad26.COV2.S COVID-19 vaccine or a placebo. Here the CDR3 DNA reads TGTGCCAGCGGCGAGGGGAGCTCCTATAATTCACCCCTCCACTTT. Its translation: CASGEGSSYNSPLHF.